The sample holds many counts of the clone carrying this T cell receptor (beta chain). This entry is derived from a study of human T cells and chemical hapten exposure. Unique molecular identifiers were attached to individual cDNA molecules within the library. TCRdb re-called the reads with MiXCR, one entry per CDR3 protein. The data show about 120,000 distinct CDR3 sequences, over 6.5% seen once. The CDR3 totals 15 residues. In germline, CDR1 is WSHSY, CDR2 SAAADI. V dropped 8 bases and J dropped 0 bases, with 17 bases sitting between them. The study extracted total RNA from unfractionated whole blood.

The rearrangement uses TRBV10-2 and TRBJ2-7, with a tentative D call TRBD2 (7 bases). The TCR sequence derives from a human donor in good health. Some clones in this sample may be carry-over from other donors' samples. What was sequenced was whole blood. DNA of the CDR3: TGCGCCAGCCAAGAGGGGAGGGGGAGCTCCTACGAGCAGTACTTC. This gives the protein CASQEGRGSSYEQYF.